Listed below are T cell receptor beta chains from one sample, sequenced in a study of cytomegalovirus exposure and HLA in healthy donors. Clones were read by immunoSEQ multiplex PCR, and TCRdb kept only the in-frame ones, dropping some. The top ten hold roughly 3.1% of the sample, which has some 120,000 clones, 65% to 80% seen once. The source material was PBMCs. These receptors all stem from a young man in good health and CMV-seronegative. Both conserved end residues are part of each CDR3. Fields, in order: V gene, J gene, CDR3 length, clone size, D gene, CDR3 DNA, CDR3 protein. D genes are given only for firm matches. The size field is filled for only some rows; it gives once, few, many or a size class.

TRBV5-1	TRBJ2-5	14	.	TRBD2	TGCGCCAGCTCCGGACTAGCGGGGCAAGAGACCCAGTACTTC	CASSGLAGQETQYF
TRBV5-1	TRBJ1-2	15	once	TRBD1	TGCGCCAGCAGCTTGATCACAGGGGGTAACTATGGCTACACCTTC	CASSLITGGNYGYTF
TRBV15	TRBJ2-7	14	.	.	TGTGCCACCAGCAGAGATTTAACAGTCTACGAGCAGTACTTC	CATSRDLTVYEQYF
TRBV9	TRBJ1-1	15	.	TRBD1	TGTGCCAGCAGCCCCAAACAGGGGAAGGATGCTGAAGCTTTCTTT	CASSPKQGKDAEAFF
TRBV7-2	TRBJ1-1	11	once	.	TGTGCCAGCACCGCGGCTTCTGAAGCTTTCTTT	CASTAASEAFF
TRBV18	TRBJ2-2	14	.	.	TGTGCCAGCTCACCACTAGAGAACACCGGGGAGCTGTTTTTT	CASSPLENTGELFF
TRBV4-1	TRBJ2-7	18	.	TRBD1	TGCGCCAGCAGCCAAGAATTTCCCGGACAGGTGATCTCCTACGAGCAGTACTTC	CASSQEFPGQVISYEQYF
TRBV19	TRBJ1-5	16	.	TRBD1	TGTGCCAGTAGTCCTCCGGGACAGACTAGCAATCAGCCCCAGCATTTT	CASSPPGQTSNQPQHF
TRBV11-2	TRBJ1-4	14	.	.	TGTGCCAGCAGCTTAGGACAGCATAATGAAAAACTGTTTTTT	CASSLGQHNEKLFF
TRBV5-1	TRBJ2-1	14	.	TRBD2	TGCGCCAGTGGGGGGACTAGCGGGGGAGGAGAGCAGTTCTTC	CASGGTSGGGEQFF
TRBV5-1	TRBJ2-3	14	.	TRBD2	TGCGCCAGCAGCATCCGGACTAGCAGTAATACGCAGTATTTT	CASSIRTSSNTQYF
TRBV30	TRBJ2-1	14	.	.	TGTGCCTGGAGTAAGGGGGTGGTATCCAATGAGCAGTTCTTC	CAWSKGVVSNEQFF
TRBV9	TRBJ1-1	14	.	TRBD1	TGTGCCAGCAGCTCAGACAGGGGAGGGCGTGAAGCTTTCTTT	CASSSDRGGREAFF
TRBV14	TRBJ1-2	10	few	.	TGTGCCAGCAGCCAGTTTAGCTACACCTTC	CASSQFSYTF
TRBV19	TRBJ1-3	14	.	.	TGTGCCAGTATTCAACAGGCCTCTGGAAACACCATATATTTT	CASIQQASGNTIYF
TRBV7-2	TRBJ2-7	14	.	TRBD1	TGTGCCAGCAGCCTTGGACAGGCACCTGGCGAGCAGTACTTC	CASSLGQAPGEQYF
TRBV28	TRBJ1-6	14	.	.	TGTGCCAGCCTAATCCGGGGGGTTAATTCACCCCTCCACTTT	CASLIRGVNSPLHF
TRBV29-1	TRBJ2-3	14	.	.	TGCAGCGAGCTGGGGGACTCTAGCACAGATACGCAGTATTTT	CSELGDSSTDTQYF
TRBV18	TRBJ1-2	17	.	TRBD1	TGTGCCAGCTCACCAGCCGGGACAGGGACCTCTAACTATGGCTACACCTTC	CASSPAGTGTSNYGYTF
TRBV19	TRBJ1-3	14	few	.	TGTGCCAGTAGTGCAGGGGCCTCTGGAAACACCATATATTTT	CASSAGASGNTIYF